Following are 28 T cell receptor beta chains from one sample sequenced in a study of T cells in Graves' hyperthyroidism and ophthalmopathy. TCR beta CDR3 regions were amplified from RNA transcripts. TCR CDR3 underwent first-round RT-PCR with the HTBI primer set. MiXCR, run by TCRdb on the multiplex PCR reads, gives a single entry per CDR3 protein. The sample consists of about 400,000 distinct CDR3 sequences, 11% to 15% of them appearing once. Sequenced sample: blood. These TCRs come from a man between 45 and 60 years old with Graves' ophthalmopathy.

This clonotype was seen many times. The genes are TRBV30 and TRBJ2-1; D gene unclear. Germline assignment: CDR1 GTSNPN and CDR2 SVGIG (reference sequence). This CDR3 contains 13 residues. The V and J ends lost 2 bases and 3 bases respectively, with 8 bases between them. The CDR3 DNA reads TGTGCCTGGAGTACAGCGAACTACAATGAGCAGTTCTTC. As protein: CAWSTANYNEQFF.

This clonotype occurred many times. The chain combines TRBV7-9 with TRBJ2-7; D unclear. Trimming removed 1 base at V and 1 base at J, with 11 bases between. Per germline, CDR1 SEHNR and CDR2 FQNEAQ (reference sequence). The CDR3 sequence is 15 residues long. CDR3 nucleotides: TGTGCCAGCAGCTTAGAGGGTGGCGGTTCCTACGAGCAGTACTTC. Translation gives CASSLEGGGSYEQYF.

This clonotype was seen a handful of times. V is TRBV27 and J is TRBJ2-6; D perhaps matches TRBD1 (6 bases). Per the germline V gene, CDR1 is MNHEY and CDR2 is SMNVEV (reference sequence). V was clipped by 3 bases and J by 2 bases, with 11 bases between them. The CDR3 runs to 16 residues. The CDR3 sequence is CASSFEGVTGANVLTF. The DNA for the CDR3 is TGTGCCAGCAGTTTTGAGGGGGTAACTGGGGCCAACGTCCTGACTTTC. The whole variable domain, remainder taken from reference TRBV27 and TRBJ2-6, is EAQVTQNPRYLITVTGKKLTVTCSQNMNHEYMSWYRQDPGLGLRQIYYSMNVEVTDKGDVPEGYKVSRKEKRNFPLILESPSPNQTSLYFCASSFEGVTGANVLTFGAGSRLTVL.

Of note for this clonotype: A much larger clone lies one base from this, so it may be a read error. The chain is built from TRBV28 and TRBJ2-1; D unclear. The CDR3 loop spans 12 amino acids. V gave up 6 bases and J gave up 10 bases, with 13 bases separating them. Germline-derived CDR1 and CDR2 are MDHEN and SYDVKM. The DNA of the CDR3 is TGTGCCAGCAGCTCCGCCTTAAGGGAGCAGTTCTTC. Translating gives CASSSALREQFF.

In its sample, this clonotype was seen many times. The V gene is TRBV7-9, the J gene TRBJ2-1, with TRBD2 identical over 15 bases. Germline V CDR1 and CDR2: SEHNR, FQNEAQ (reference sequence). The CDR3 sequence is 14 residues long. The junction had 3 bases not matched to a gene; V was cut back by 3 bases and J by 12 bases. CDR3 coding DNA: TGTGCCAGCAGCTTTCCGGGACTAGCGGGAGGGCAGTTCTTC. It is translated as CASSFPGLAGGQFF. Variable domain in full (rest from reference TRBV7-9 and TRBJ2-1): DTGVSQNPRHKITKRGQNVTFRCDPISEHNRLYWYRQTLGQGPEFLTYFQNEAQLEKSRLLSDRFSAERPKGSFSTLEIQRTEQGDSAMYLCASSFPGLAGGQFFGPGTRLTVL.

The chain employs TRBV5-6 and TRBJ1-1, with 7 bases aligning to TRBD1. The CDR3 is made up of 13 amino acids. Losses at the gene ends were 3 bases for V and 6 bases for J; bases not matched to a gene: 5. Germline V lookup: CDR1 SGHDT, CDR2 YYEEEE. CDR3 sequence (DNA): TGTGCCAGCAGCTGGGCAGGGGGGGCTGAAGCTTTCTTT. It encodes CASSWAGGAEAFF.

This clonotype was seen many times. V usage is TRBV29-1 and J usage is TRBJ2-7; the D is unclear. V lost 3 bases to trimming and J lost 2 bases, with 11 bases between them. Germline lookup yields CDR1 SQVTM and CDR2 ANQGSEA. This CDR3 has 13 residues. The CDR3 spells CSVDGEVAYEQYF. CDR3 bases: TGCAGCGTTGATGGTGAGGTAGCCTACGAGCAGTACTTC.

The rearrangement links TRBV4-2 to TRBJ2-7; 8 bases align to TRBD2. Germline V gives CDR1 LGHNA, CDR2 YNFKEQ. The CDR3 spans 15 residues. With 4 bases clipped from V and 4 bases from J, the junction kept 9 bases outside the gene matches. The CDR3 sequence: CASSPSAGGRYEQYF. The CDR3 DNA follows: TGTGCCAGCAGCCCCTCGGCGGGAGGTCGATACGAGCAGTACTTC.

This clonotype was counted many times. The chain combines TRBV30 with TRBJ2-3; 15 positions agree with TRBD2. The CDR3 spans 12 residues. Germline V gene sequence: CDR1 GTSNPN, CDR2 SVGIG (reference sequence). J was trimmed by 6 bases and V by 8 bases; bases with no gene match: 0. Written as DNA, the CDR3 is TGTGCCGGACTAGCGGGAGGGGATACGCAGTATTTT. Translated: CAGLAGGDTQYF.

This clonotype has more than one count but fewer than ten. This chain links TRBV19 with TRBJ2-1; D is unclear. Germline lookup yields CDR1 LNHDA and CDR2 SQIVND (reference sequence). V lost 10 bases, J lost 3 bases, and 13 bases lay in between. The CDR3 extends over 13 amino acids. The CDR3 region has the DNA TGTGCCACCCACGACGGCGGCTACAATGAGCAGTTCTTC. Protein: CATHDGGYNEQFF.

This clonotype was recorded many times. The CDR3 coding sequence is TGTGCCAGCAGCCAAGGCGTCCCAGATACGCAGTATTTT. It yields the protein CASSQGVPDTQYF. The chain carries TRBV3-1 and TRBJ2-3; no definite D call. CDR1 is LGHDT and CDR2 is YNNKEL in the germline V gene (reference sequence). There are 13 residues in the CDR3. Trimming shortened V by 1 base and J by 4 bases, and 6 bases separated the two germline ends.

This clonotype has ten or more counts. The rearrangement links TRBV3-1 to TRBJ2-5, with D unclear. Germline V gene sequence: CDR1 LGHDT, CDR2 YNNKEL (reference sequence). The CDR3 is 14 amino acids. The V and J ends lost 0 bases and 3 bases respectively, with 8 bases between them. CDR3 protein: CASSQENREETQYF. The CDR3 nucleotides read TGTGCCAGCAGCCAAGAAAACAGAGAAGAGACCCAGTACTTC.

This chain uses TRBV29-1 with TRBJ2-5; 9 bases align to TRBD1. CDR3 length: 14 amino acids. J was trimmed by 2 bases and V by 8 bases; bases with no gene match: 9. CDR1 and CDR2 (germline): SQVTM, ANQGSEA. The CDR3 region is CSTSPGTGQETQYF. For the CDR3, the DNA is TGCAGCACTAGTCCCGGGACAGGGCAAGAGACCCAGTACTTC.

The chain joins TRBV5-1 to TRBJ2-7; 11 bases are shared with TRBD2. Per germline, CDR1 SGHRS and CDR2 YFSETQ. After removal of 4 bases from V and 3 bases from J, the junction contained 6 bases not matched to a gene. CDR3 length: 15 residues. The CDR3 DNA reads TGCGCCAGCAGCCCGGGACTAGCGGTTAGCTACGAGCAGTACTTC. Translating gives CASSPGLAVSYEQYF.

The V and J genes are TRBV29-1 and TRBJ1-1, with a possible D match to TRBD1 (5 bases). Trimming took off 3 bases at V and 8 bases at J, with 10 bases between the two ends. Looked up from germline, CDR1 is SQVTM and CDR2 is ANQGSEA. This CDR3 is 11 amino acids long. The CDR3 DNA sequence: TGCAGCGTTGACGGACATTTCGAAGCTTTCTTT. Amino acids: CSVDGHFEAFF.

A remark on this clonotype: At one of its ends the junction is not consistent with the germline gene, which may arise from a read error. This chain joins TRBV30 and TRBJ2-1; D unclear. From germline, CDR1 is GTSNPN and CDR2 SVGIG (reference sequence). The CDR3 runs 11 residues. CDR3 loop: CAWKFVNGQFF. CDR3 DNA: TGTGCCTGGAAGTTTGTCAATGGGCAGTTCTTC.

The CDR3 region is CASSRTGVLETQYF. The CDR3 nucleotides read TGTGCCAGCAGTCGGACAGGGGTGTTAGAGACCCAGTACTTC. The chain joins TRBV14 to TRBJ2-5, with 9 bases fitting TRBD1. CDR1 SGHDN and CDR2 FVKESK come from the germline V gene. This CDR3 has 14 amino acids. Losses at the gene ends were 6 bases for V and 4 bases for J; bases not matched to a gene: 6.

This clonotype was seen more than once but under ten times. CDR3 sequence: CASSLGQSSTEAFF. CDR3 coding DNA: TGTGCCAGCAGCCTAGGACAGAGTAGCACTGAAGCTTTCTTT. The chain combines TRBV7-9 with TRBJ1-1; D is perhaps TRBD1 (6 bases). Germline V gene data show CDR1 as SEHNR and CDR2 as FQNEAQ (reference sequence). The CDR3 contains 14 residues. V lost 5 bases, J lost 4 bases, and 14 bases lay in between.

This clonotype was detected a few times. This chain links TRBV29-1 with TRBJ2-1, with a possible D match to TRBD2 (6 bases). Germline V gives CDR1 SQVTM, CDR2 ANQGSEA. Trimming left V 7 bases short and J 4 bases short, with 14 bases between. This CDR3 contains 13 residues. CDR3 nucleotide sequence: TGCAGCGCTACGGGACTCAGTTACAATGAGCAGTTCTTC. Amino acids: CSATGLSYNEQFF.

The chain carries TRBV7-2 and TRBJ2-3, with a weak D call TRBD1 (6 bases). Trimming took 1 base from V and 2 from J, leaving 13 bases between them. CDR3 length: 16 amino acids. From germline, CDR1 is SGHTA and CDR2 FQGNSA. This chain's CDR3 is CASSLGQGKITDTQYF. CDR3 nucleotide sequence: TGTGCCAGCAGCTTAGGGCAGGGGAAAATCACAGATACGCAGTATTTT. Complete variable domain (other parts from reference TRBV7-2 and TRBJ2-3): GAGVSQSPSNKVTEKGKDVELRCDPISGHTALYWYRQSLGQGLEFLIYFQGNSAPDKSGLPSDRFSAERTGGSVSTLTIQRTQQEDSAVYLCASSLGQGKITDTQYFGPGTRLTVL.

This clonotype was recorded many times. The V and J genes are TRBV27 and TRBJ2-2; no firm D call. Trimming shortened V by 4 bases and J by 1 base, and 7 bases separated the two germline ends. The CDR3 totals 14 residues. Germline lookup yields CDR1 MNHEY and CDR2 SMNVEV (reference sequence). CDR3: CASSWTENTGELFF. The DNA for the CDR3 is TGTGCCAGCAGTTGGACGGAGAACACCGGGGAGCTGTTTTTT.

This clonotype appeared a few times. CDR3 nucleotide sequence: TGTGCCAGCAAGGAGACTAGCGGCACAGATACGCAGTATTTT. It specifies CASKETSGTDTQYF. The rearrangement joins TRBV3-1 to TRBJ2-3; 8 bases fit TRBD2. CDR3 length equals 14 residues. V trimming: 7 bases; J trimming: 1 base; junction bases outside the gene matches: 4. Germline CDR1 and CDR2: LGHDT and YNNKEL (reference sequence).

In this sample, this clonotype turned up many times. The junction shows a germline mismatch at one end, possibly a read error. This chain's CDR3 is CSASVPTGDQDTQYF. The CDR3 coding sequence is TGCAGTGCTAGCGTACCCACAGGGGATCAAGATACCCAGTACTTC. The chain is built from TRBV20-1 and TRBJ2-5, with 7 bases identical to TRBD1. The germline gives CDR1 DFQATT, CDR2 SNEGSKA (reference sequence). This CDR3 has 15 residues.

The chain combines TRBV27 with TRBJ1-4, with D maybe TRBD1 (6 bases). V gave up 8 bases and J gave up 8 bases, with 21 bases separating them. This CDR3 is built from 15 residues. Germline V gene data show CDR1 as MNHEY and CDR2 as SMNVEV (reference sequence). CDR3 sequence (DNA): TGTGCCAGCGGTGACGGGAGGGGGGCAGGGGAAAAACTGTTTTTT. Its translation: CASGDGRGAGEKLFF.

In its sample, this clonotype was seen a few times. V is TRBV5-1 and J is TRBJ2-5; 7 bases align to TRBD2. The CDR3 is 14 amino acids. V was pared by 3 bases and J by 3 bases, with 5 bases of the junction left unmatched. Germline-derived CDR1 and CDR2 are SGHRS and YFSETQ. This CDR3 reads CASSWTRGEETQYF. The CDR3 coding sequence is TGCGCCAGCAGCTGGACTAGGGGTGAAGAGACCCAGTACTTC.

V gene TRBV12-3 or TRBV12-4 combines with J gene TRBJ2-2, with 8 bases aligning to TRBD2. With V trimmed by 5 bases and J by 7 bases, 12 bases remained unmatched. The CDR3 sequence is 16 residues long. This CDR3 reads CASSRTSGLDGGELFF. The CDR3 DNA reads TGTGCCAGCAGTCGAACCTCGGGACTAGACGGCGGGGAGCTGTTTTTT.

The chain is built from TRBV24-1 and TRBJ1-1; D might be TRBD1 (6 bases). This CDR3 region has 12 residues. Germline assignment: CDR1 KGHDR and CDR2 SFDVKD. V was shortened by 9 bases and J by 8 bases, with 15 bases between the two germline ends. CDR3 sequence: CATSEGVSEAFF. The CDR3 bases are TGTGCCACCTCTGAGGGGGTATCCGAAGCTTTCTTT.

This clonotype was observed a single time. The J gene is TRBJ1-1, the V gene TRBV5-1, with D possibly being TRBD1 (5 bases). This CDR3 has 17 residues. Germline CDR1 and CDR2: SGHRS and YFSETQ. Trimming took 5 bases from V and 1 from J, leaving 21 bases between them. The CDR3 region has the DNA TGCGCCAGCAGTTCCGCTCTGGGGGGGGGACCGAACACTGAAGCTTTCTTT. This translates into CASSSALGGGPNTEAFF.